This T cell receptor (beta chain) was documented in a study of neurological immune-mediated disorders. In its sample, this clonotype was seen many times. The CDR3 loop spans 14 amino acids. J gave up 5 bases and V 5 bases, and 7 bases lay outside the gene matches. The germline gives CDR1 SGHRS, CDR2 YFSETQ. TCRdb reprocessed the 5' RACE reads via MiXCR and lists one record per CDR3 protein. The table lists about 79,000 distinct CDR3 sequences, 13% to 15% of them singletons. This TCR derives from a woman aged 45-60 years in good health. The sequencing sample was made of PBMCs. The genes are TRBV5-1 and TRBJ1-1; 9 nucleotides agree with TRBD1. The CDR3 is CASSPDRGRTEAFF. In DNA form, the CDR3 reads TGCGCCAGCAGTCCGGACAGGGGTAGGACTGAAGCTTTCTTT.